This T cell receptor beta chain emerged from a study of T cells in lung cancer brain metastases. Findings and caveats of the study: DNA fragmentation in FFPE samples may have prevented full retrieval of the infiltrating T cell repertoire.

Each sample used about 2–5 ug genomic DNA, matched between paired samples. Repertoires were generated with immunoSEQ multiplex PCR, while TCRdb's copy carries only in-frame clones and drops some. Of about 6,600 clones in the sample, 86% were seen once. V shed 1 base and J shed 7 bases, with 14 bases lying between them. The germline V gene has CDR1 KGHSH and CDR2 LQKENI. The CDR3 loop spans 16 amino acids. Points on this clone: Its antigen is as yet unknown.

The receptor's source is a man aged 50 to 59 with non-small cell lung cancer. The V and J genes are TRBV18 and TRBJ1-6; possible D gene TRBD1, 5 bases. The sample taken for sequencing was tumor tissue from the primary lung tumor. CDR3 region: CASSPRATVGNSPLHF. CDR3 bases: TGTGCCAGCTCACCACGTGCGACAGTAGGCAATTCACCCCTCCACTTT.